The rows below give T cell receptor beta chains drawn from one sample of a study of technical replicates of blood from a few donors. TCRdb keeps only in-frame clones here, not all; method: immunoSEQ multiplex PCR. The sample records roughly 13,000 clones, approximately 88% being singletons. What was sequenced was PBMCs. These receptor sequences come from a human donor in good health. CDR3s include the opening cysteine and the closing phenylalanine or tryptophan. D genes are given only for firm matches. For some rows the clone size is stated as once, few or many, or as a class when expanded; others skip it.

D gene	J gene	V gene	clone size	CDR3 DNA	CDR3 protein
.	TRBJ2-7	TRBV5-4	.	TGTGCCAGCAGCTTGGCCTTAAGGAGCTACGAGCAGTACTTC	CASSLALRSYEQYF
TRBD1	TRBJ2-3	TRBV7-8	.	TGTGCCAGCAGCCAGGGGGCCGGCACAGATACGCAGTATTTT	CASSQGAGTDTQYF
.	TRBJ2-3	TRBV4-2	.	TGTGCCAGCAGCCAAGATACCGGAGGCACAGATACGCAGTATTTT	CASSQDTGGTDTQYF
.	TRBJ2-5	TRBV6-6	.	TGTGCCAGCAGTACAGGGAAAGAGCAGTACTTC	CASSTGKEQYF
TRBD1	TRBJ1-2	TRBV19	.	TGTGCCAGTACCTCCAGGGACAGGGGGCAGAAAAACTATGGCTACACCTTC	CASTSRDRGQKNYGYTF
.	TRBJ1-3	TRBV28	.	TGTGCCAGCAGTTTGCTTCGGGTGAGGACAGACGACTCTGGAAACACCATATATTTT	CASSLLRVRTDDSGNTIYF
TRBD1	TRBJ1-5	TRBV18	.	TGTGCCAGCTCACCACAGGGGGCCCTAAGCAATCAGCCCCAGCATTTT	CASSPQGALSNQPQHF
TRBD2	TRBJ2-1	TRBV19	.	TGTGCCAGTATTGGGGTCACTAGCGGGAGTAAGGTTGAGCAGTTCTTC	CASIGVTSGSKVEQFF
TRBD1	TRBJ1-5	TRBV18	.	TGTGCCAGCTCACTTGACAGGGGGCTCGGTCAGCCCCAGCATTTT	CASSLDRGLGQPQHF
.	TRBJ2-6	TRBV6-4	.	TGTGCCAGCAGCCCCGACAGTTCCTCTGGGGCCAACGTCCTGACTTTC	CASSPDSSSGANVLTF
.	TRBJ1-1	TRBV14	.	TGTGCCAGCAGCCCCAAAGGGGCCCCGACTGGAGCTTTCTTT	CASSPKGAPTGAFF
TRBD2	TRBJ2-2	TRBV5-4	.	TGTGCCAGCAGCTTGGGTACTAGCGGGGCCCTGAACACCGGGGAGCTGTTTTTT	CASSLGTSGALNTGELFF
.	TRBJ2-7	TRBV10-1	.	TGCGCCAGCAGTGTCGCCACCAACGGCGAGCAGTACTTC	CASSVATNGEQYF
TRBD2	TRBJ2-1	TRBV19	.	TGTGCCAGTAGTATCCCCCTAGCGGGAGGTCGGAATGAGCAGTTCTTC	CASSIPLAGGRNEQFF
.	TRBJ2-5	TRBV9	.	TGTGCCAGCAGCTCCGGGACATTCCAAGAGACCCAGTACTTC	CASSSGTFQETQYF
.	TRBJ1-5	TRBV6-1	.	TGTGCCAGCAGTGGATGGACAGAGCCCAATCAGCCCCAGCATTTT	CASSGWTEPNQPQHF
TRBD2	TRBJ2-5	TRBV4-2	few	TGTGCCAGCAGCCAATGGATTAGCGGGGGACAAGAGACCCAGTACTTC	CASSQWISGGQETQYF
TRBD1	TRBJ1-2	TRBV19	few	TGTGCCAGTAGATCGGGACAGGGGGATTATGGCTACACCTTC	CASRSGQGDYGYTF
.	TRBJ1-5	TRBV27	.	TGTGCCAGCAGTTTCGAGCGCAATCAGCCCCAGCATTTT	CASSFERNQPQHF
.	TRBJ2-5	TRBV30	.	TGTGCCTGGAGTGGGTCCTCCGGGTCCTCTCCTCAAGAGACCCAGTACTTC	CAWSGSSGSSPQETQYF
TRBD1	TRBJ2-7	TRBV6-5	.	TGTGCCAGCAGGGTTGACAGGGGAGAGTACGAGCAGTACTTC	CASRVDRGEYEQYF
.	TRBJ1-5	TRBV7-7	.	TGTGCCAGCAGCTTAGATGAGAATCAGCCCCAGCATTTT	CASSLDENQPQHF
.	TRBJ2-1	TRBV7-9	.	TGTGCCAGCAGCTGGCGACAGGGAGGTTCGGATGAGCAGTTCTTC	CASSWRQGGSDEQFF
.	TRBJ2-3	TRBV5-1	.	TGCGCCAGCAGCCCCCAGATGGGAGGAAGCACAGATACGCAGTATTTT	CASSPQMGGSTDTQYF
.	TRBJ2-7	TRBV6-1	.	TGTGCCAGCAGTGAAGGTAGCGCGTTCTCCTACGAGCAGTACTTC	CASSEGSAFSYEQYF
TRBD2	TRBJ2-1	TRBV6-6	few	TGTGCCAGCAGCTCGCTAGCGGGGGCCGCCTACAATGAGCAGTTCTTC	CASSSLAGAAYNEQFF
.	TRBJ2-7	TRBV7-9	few	TGTGCCAGCAGCCCGAAGGGGCGGGAGCAGTACTTC	CASSPKGREQYF
.	TRBJ1-2	TRBV28	.	TGTGCCAGCAGTTTCGAGGAATATGGCTACACCTTC	CASSFEEYGYTF
.	TRBJ1-1	TRBV29-1	few	TGCAGCGTTGAGGGGGGGATGAACACTGAAGCTTTCTTT	CSVEGGMNTEAFF
TRBD2	TRBJ2-7	TRBV2	.	TGTGCCAGCAATCCTAGCGGTCCTTCCTACGAGCAGTACTTC	CASNPSGPSYEQYF
TRBD2	TRBJ2-1	TRBV10-1	.	TGCGCCAGCAGTTCTAGCGGGTGGTCCTACAATGAGCAGTTCTTC	CASSSSGWSYNEQFF
TRBD1	TRBJ1-2	TRBV19	once	TGTGCCTCCGCGACAGGGCACGGCTACACCTTC	CASATGHGYTF
.	TRBJ1-2	TRBV4-1	once	TGCGCCAGCAGCCAAGAGGGGGGGCTGGGGGATGGCTACACCTTC	CASSQEGGLGDGYTF
.	TRBJ2-2	TRBV10-1	once	TGCGCCAGCAGTGAGACGCGGACCGGGGAGCTGTTTTTT	CASSETRTGELFF
.	TRBJ2-3	TRBV6-1	.	TGTGCCAGCAGTGAGGGCAGCAGCACAGATACGCAGTATTTT	CASSEGSSTDTQYF
.	TRBJ2-7	TRBV7-8	.	TGTGCCAGCAGCGCCGCTCAGGGATCCTACGAGCAGTACTTC	CASSAAQGSYEQYF
.	TRBJ2-7	TRBV11-2	few	TGTGCCAGCACTTCGTTCTCCGGCGAGCAGTACTTC	CASTSFSGEQYF
.	TRBJ1-1	TRBV28	.	TGTGCCAGCAATGGGCTATCACAGGGAGACACTGAAGCTTTCTTT	CASNGLSQGDTEAFF
.	TRBJ1-4	TRBV28	.	TGTGCCAGCAGTTTGTACAGGGAGGGTGAAAAACTGTTTTTT	CASSLYREGEKLFF
TRBD2	TRBJ2-7	TRBV5-1	.	TGCGCCAGCAGCTTGGAGTTAGCGGGAGTCTACGAGCAGTACTTC	CASSLELAGVYEQYF
.	TRBJ2-5	TRBV7-2	.	TGTGCCAGCAGCTTAGCCCCTGGACAAGAGAAAGAGACCCAGTACTTC	CASSLAPGQEKETQYF
TRBD1	TRBJ1-2	TRBV2	.	TGTGCCAGCAAACTCAGGACAGGGAACTATGGCTACACCTTC	CASKLRTGNYGYTF
.	TRBJ2-7	TRBV20-1	.	TGCAGTGCTAGATCGATGAGTGAGCAGTACTTC	CSARSMSEQYF
TRBD2	TRBJ2-1	TRBV5-4	.	TGTGCCAGCAGCGCCGGCGGGAGGTCGGGATACAATGAGCAGTTCTTC	CASSAGGRSGYNEQFF
.	TRBJ2-6	TRBV6-1	.	TGTGCCAGCAGTGACCCCGACAGGTCAAACTCTGGGGCCAACGTCCTGACTTTC	CASSDPDRSNSGANVLTF
TRBD1	TRBJ1-4	TRBV7-9	.	TGTGCCAGCAGCTTACCGGACAGGGGTGAAAAACTGTTTTTT	CASSLPDRGEKLFF
TRBD1	TRBJ2-1	TRBV7-3	.	TGTGCCAGCAGCCAATACCCCCCTGGACAGGGGGCGAAAAATGAGCAGTTCTTC	CASSQYPPGQGAKNEQFF
TRBD1	TRBJ2-7	TRBV5-1	.	TGCGCCAGCAGCTTGATTCCCGGGACAGGGGCGGACGAGCAGTACTTC	CASSLIPGTGADEQYF
.	TRBJ1-5	TRBV7-8	.	TGTGCCAGCAGCTTAGTGTCAGGGGTCACGCAGCCCCAGCATTTT	CASSLVSGVTQPQHF
TRBD2	TRBJ2-1	TRBV28	once	TGTGCCAGTCCACCCAGGTGGGAGGGCTCCTACAATGAGCAGTTCTTC	CASPPRWEGSYNEQFF
.	TRBJ1-3	TRBV4-2	.	TGTGCCAGCAGCCAAGATGTCAGAAACACCATATATTTT	CASSQDVRNTIYF
TRBD2	TRBJ2-1	TRBV6-5	.	TGTGCCAGCAGTTACAGTGGACTAGCGGCAAACAATGAGCAGTTCTTC	CASSYSGLAANNEQFF
TRBD2	TRBJ2-7	TRBV5-5	.	TGTGCCAGCAGCTTGGTGGCGGGAGCTTCCTACGAGCAGTACTTC	CASSLVAGASYEQYF
.	TRBJ2-7	TRBV21-1	few	TGTGCCAGTTCCACCCCGCGGGTTTCCTACGAGCAGTACTTC	CASSTPRVSYEQYF
.	TRBJ1-4	TRBV27	.	TGTGCCAGCAGTTTATTCTCCGGGAGTGAAAAACTGTTTTTT	CASSLFSGSEKLFF